This entry features one T cell receptor (beta chain) sequence. Its antigen remains unidentified. The record originates from a study of T cell responses to AZD1222 COVID-19 vaccine. Study conclusions and caveats: A reported finding is that nearly half of spike-specific TCRs target unmutated variant regions. It was only six AZD1222 recipients who were seropositive at baseline. The donor cohort was predominantly white British with a female majority, and clonal diversity may have been underestimated. Vaccination with two AZD1222 doses was followed by a rise in Spike-specific TCR breadth and depth.

TCRdb's table, derived via immunoSEQ multiplex PCR, lists solely in-frame clones and lacks some. The table records 120,000 or so clones, 90% of them present only once. The origin of this receptor is an adult in good health. The sequenced sample was peripheral blood, obtained on day 0 of AZD1222 vaccination.

The CDR3 protein is CASTTGDIRRVYNEQFF. The CDR3 DNA reads as TGCGCCAGCACGACAGGGGACATCCGGAGAGTCTACAATGAGCAGTTCTTC. J is TRBJ2-1 and V is TRBV5-1, with 8 bases fitting TRBD1. The CDR3 has 17 amino acids. The trim removed 6 bases at V and 3 bases at J, leaving 14 bases unmatched. Germline CDR1 reads SGHRS; CDR2 reads YFSETQ.